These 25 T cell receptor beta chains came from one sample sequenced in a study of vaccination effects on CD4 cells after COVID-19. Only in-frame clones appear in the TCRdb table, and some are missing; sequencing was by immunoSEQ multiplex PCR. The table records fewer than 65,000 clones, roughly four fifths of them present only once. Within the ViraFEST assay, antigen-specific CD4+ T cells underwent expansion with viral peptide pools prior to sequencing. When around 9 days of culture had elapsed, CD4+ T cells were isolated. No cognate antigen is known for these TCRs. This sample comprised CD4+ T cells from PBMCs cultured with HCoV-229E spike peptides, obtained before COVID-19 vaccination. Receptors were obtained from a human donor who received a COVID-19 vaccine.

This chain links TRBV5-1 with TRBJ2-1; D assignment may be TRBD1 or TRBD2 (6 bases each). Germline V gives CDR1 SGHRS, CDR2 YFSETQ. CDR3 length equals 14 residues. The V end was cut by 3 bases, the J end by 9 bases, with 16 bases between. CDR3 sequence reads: CASSWIYEGGEQFF. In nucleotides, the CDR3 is TGCGCCAGCAGCTGGATCTACGAGGGGGGTGAGCAGTTCTTC.

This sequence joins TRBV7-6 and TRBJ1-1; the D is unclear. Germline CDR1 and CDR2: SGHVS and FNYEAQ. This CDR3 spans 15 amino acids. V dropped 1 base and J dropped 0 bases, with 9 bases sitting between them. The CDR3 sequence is CASSLGLGLNTEAFF. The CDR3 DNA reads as TGTGCCAGCAGCTTAGGGTTGGGGTTGAACACTGAAGCTTTCTTT. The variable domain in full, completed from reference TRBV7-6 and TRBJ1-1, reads GAGVSQSPRYKVTKRGQDVALRCDPISGHVSLYWYRQALGQGPEFLTYFNYEAQQDKSGLPNDRFSAERPEGSISTLTIQRTEQRDSAMYRCASSLGLGLNTEAFFGQGTRLTVV.

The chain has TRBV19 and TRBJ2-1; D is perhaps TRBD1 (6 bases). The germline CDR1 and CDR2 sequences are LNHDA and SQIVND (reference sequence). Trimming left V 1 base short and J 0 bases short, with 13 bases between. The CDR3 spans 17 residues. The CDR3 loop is CASSIGVGRGSYNEQFF. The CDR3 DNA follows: TGTGCCAGTAGTATAGGGGTTGGCAGGGGCTCCTACAATGAGCAGTTCTTC.

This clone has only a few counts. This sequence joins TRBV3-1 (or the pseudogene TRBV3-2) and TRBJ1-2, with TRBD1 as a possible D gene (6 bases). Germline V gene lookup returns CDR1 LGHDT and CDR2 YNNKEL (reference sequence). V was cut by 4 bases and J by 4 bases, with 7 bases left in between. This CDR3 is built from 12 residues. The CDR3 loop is CASSRQAYGYTF. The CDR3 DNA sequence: TGTGCCAGCAGCCGACAGGCCTATGGCTACACCTTC.

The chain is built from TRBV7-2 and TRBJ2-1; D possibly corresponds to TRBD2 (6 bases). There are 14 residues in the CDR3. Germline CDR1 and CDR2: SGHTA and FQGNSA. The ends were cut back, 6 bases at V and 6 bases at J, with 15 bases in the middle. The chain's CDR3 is CASRGGAVGNEQFF. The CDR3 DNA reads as TGTGCCAGCAGGGGAGGAGCGGTGGGCAATGAGCAGTTCTTC.

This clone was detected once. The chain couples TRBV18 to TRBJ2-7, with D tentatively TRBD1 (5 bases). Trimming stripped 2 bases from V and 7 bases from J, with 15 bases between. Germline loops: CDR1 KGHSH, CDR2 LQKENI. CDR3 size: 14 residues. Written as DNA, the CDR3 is TGTGCCAGCTCACCAAATATTCAGCAGGGAGAGCAGTACGTC. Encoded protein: CASSPNIQQGEQYV.

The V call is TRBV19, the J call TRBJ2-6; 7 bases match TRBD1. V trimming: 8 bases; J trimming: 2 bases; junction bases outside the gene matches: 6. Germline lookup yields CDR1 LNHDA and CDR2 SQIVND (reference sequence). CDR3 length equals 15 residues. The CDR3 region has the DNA TGTGCCAGTCGCCAAGGGACAGCTGGGGCCAACGTCCTGACTTTC. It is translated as CASRQGTAGANVLTF.

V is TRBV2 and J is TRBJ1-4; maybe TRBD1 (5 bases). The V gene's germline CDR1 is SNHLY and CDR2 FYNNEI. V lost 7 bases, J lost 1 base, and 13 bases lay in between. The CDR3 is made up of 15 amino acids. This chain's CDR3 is CASTGGVGTNEKLFF. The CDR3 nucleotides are TGTGCCAGCACCGGAGGGGTTGGAACTAATGAAAAACTGTTTTTT. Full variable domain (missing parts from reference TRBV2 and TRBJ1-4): EPEVTQTPSHQVTQMGQEVILRCVPISNHLYFYWYRQILGQKVEFLVSFYNNEISEKSEIFDDQFSVERPDGSNFTLKIRSTKLEDSAMYFCASTGGVGTNEKLFFGSGTQLSVL.

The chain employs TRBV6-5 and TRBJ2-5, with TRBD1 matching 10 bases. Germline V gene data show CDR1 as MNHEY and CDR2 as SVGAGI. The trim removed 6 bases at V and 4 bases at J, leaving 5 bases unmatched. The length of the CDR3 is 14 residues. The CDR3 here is CASSPDRGRETQYF. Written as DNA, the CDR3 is TGTGCCAGCAGCCCGGACAGGGGGAGAGAGACCCAGTACTTC.

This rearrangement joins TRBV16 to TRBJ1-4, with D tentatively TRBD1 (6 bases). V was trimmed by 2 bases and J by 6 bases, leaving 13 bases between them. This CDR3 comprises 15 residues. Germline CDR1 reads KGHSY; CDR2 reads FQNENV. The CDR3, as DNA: TGTGCCAGCAGCCAAAGAACAGGGAATGATGAAAAACTGTTTTTT. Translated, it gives CASSQRTGNDEKLFF.

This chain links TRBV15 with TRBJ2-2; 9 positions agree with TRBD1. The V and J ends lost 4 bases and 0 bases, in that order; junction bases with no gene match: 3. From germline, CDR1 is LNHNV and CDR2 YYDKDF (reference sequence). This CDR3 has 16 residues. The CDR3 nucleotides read TGTGCCACCAGCACCAGACAGGGGGCGAACACCGGGGAGCTGTTTTTT. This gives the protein CATSTRQGANTGELFF.

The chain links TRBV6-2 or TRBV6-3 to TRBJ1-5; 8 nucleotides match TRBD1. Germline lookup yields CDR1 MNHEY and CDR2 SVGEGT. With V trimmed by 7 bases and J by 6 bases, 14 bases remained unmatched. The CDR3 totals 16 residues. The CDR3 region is CASTPSPTGVGQPQHF. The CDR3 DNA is TGTGCCAGCACCCCGAGCCCGACAGGGGTGGGTCAGCCCCAGCATTTT.

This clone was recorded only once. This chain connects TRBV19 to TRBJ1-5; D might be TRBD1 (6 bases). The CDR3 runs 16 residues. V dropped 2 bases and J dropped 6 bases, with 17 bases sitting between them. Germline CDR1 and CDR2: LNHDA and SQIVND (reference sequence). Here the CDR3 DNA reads TGTGCCAGTAGTATACGGTTCCAGGGGCCTCCTCAGCCCCAGCATTTT. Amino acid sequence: CASSIRFQGPPQPQHF.

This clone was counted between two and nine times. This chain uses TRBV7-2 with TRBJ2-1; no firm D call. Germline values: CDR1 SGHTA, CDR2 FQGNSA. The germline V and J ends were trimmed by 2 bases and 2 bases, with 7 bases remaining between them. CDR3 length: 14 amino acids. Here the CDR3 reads CASSLTRTYNEQFF. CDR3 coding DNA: TGTGCCAGCAGCTTAACCCGCACCTACAATGAGCAGTTCTTC.

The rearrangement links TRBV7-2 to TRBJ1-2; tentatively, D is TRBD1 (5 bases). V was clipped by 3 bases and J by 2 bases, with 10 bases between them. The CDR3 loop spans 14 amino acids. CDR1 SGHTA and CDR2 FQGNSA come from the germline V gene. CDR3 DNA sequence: TGTGCCAGCAGCTTCGACAGAGCAAACTATGGCTACACCTTC. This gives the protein CASSFDRANYGYTF.

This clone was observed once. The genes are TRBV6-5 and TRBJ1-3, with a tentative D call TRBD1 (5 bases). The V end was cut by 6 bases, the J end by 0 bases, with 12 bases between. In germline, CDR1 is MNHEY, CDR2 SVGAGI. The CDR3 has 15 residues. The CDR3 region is CASSRDASSGNTIYF. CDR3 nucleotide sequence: TGTGCCAGCAGCCGGGACGCCTCCTCTGGAAACACCATATATTTT.

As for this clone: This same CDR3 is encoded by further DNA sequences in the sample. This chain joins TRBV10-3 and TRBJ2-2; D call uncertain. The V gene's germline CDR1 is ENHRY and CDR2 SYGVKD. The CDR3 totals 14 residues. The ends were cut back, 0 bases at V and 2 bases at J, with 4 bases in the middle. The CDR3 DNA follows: TGTGCCATCAGTGAGTCAGGCAACACCGGGGAGCTGTTTTTT. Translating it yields CAISESGNTGELFF.

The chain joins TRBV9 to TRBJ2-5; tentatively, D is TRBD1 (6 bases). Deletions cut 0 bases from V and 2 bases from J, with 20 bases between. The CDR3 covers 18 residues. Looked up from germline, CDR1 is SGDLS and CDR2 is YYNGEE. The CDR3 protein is CASSVGSLWGRPQETQYF. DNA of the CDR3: TGTGCCAGCAGCGTAGGCTCCCTTTGGGGGCGACCTCAAGAGACCCAGTACTTC.

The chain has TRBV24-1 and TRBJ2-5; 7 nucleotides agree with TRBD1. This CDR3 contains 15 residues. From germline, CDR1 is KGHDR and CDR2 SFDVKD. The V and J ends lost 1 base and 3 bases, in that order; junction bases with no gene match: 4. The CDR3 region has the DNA TGTGCCACCAGTGATTTAGAGCAGGGGGAAGAGACCCAGTACTTC. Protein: CATSDLEQGEETQYF.

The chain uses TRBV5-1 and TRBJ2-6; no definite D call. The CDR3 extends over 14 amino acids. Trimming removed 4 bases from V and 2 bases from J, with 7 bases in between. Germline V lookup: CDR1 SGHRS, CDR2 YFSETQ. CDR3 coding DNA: TGCGCCAGCAGCACCCCCACTGGGGCCAACGTCCTGACTTTC. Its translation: CASSTPTGANVLTF.

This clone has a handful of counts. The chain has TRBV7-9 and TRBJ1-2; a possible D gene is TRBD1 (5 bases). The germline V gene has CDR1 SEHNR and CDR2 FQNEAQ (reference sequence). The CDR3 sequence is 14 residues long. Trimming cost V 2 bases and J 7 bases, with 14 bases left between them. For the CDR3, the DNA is TGTGCCAGCAGCTTAAATGAGGGGTCCCCTGGCTACACCTTC. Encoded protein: CASSLNEGSPGYTF.

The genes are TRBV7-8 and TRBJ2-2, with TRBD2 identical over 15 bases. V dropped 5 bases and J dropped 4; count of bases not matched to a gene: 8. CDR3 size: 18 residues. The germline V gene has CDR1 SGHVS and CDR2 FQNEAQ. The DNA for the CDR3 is TGTGCCAGCAGCGCCGGACTAGCGGGGGGGCCCGGCACCGGGGAGCTGTTTTTT. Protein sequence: CASSAGLAGGPGTGELFF.

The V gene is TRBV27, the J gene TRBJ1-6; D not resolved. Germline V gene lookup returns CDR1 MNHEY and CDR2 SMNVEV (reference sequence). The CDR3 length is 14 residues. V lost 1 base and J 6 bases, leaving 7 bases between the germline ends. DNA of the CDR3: TGTGCCAGCAGTTTATTGGGGAGTAATTCACCCCTCCACTTT. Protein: CASSLLGSNSPLHF.

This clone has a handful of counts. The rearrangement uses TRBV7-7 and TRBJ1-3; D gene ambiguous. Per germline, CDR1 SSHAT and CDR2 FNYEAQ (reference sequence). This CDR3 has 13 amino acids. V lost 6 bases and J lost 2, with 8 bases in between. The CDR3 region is CASSPDTGNTIYF. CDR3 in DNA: TGTGCCAGCAGTCCCGACACTGGAAACACCATATATTTT.

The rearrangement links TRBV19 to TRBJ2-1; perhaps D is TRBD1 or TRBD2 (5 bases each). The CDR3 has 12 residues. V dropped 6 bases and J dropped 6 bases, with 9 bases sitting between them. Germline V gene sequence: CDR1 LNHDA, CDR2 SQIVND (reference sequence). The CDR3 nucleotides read TGTGCCAGTAGGAGTGGGGGCAATGAGCAGTTCTTC. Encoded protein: CASRSGGNEQFF.